The rows below give T cell receptor beta chains drawn from one sample of a study of OX40 agonist ivuxolimab in advanced cancers. TCRdb's copy holds only in-frame clones and misses some; the assay was immunoSEQ multiplex PCR. The data contain approximately 89,000 clones, approximately 91% of them singletons. This sample comprised CD4+ or CD8+ T cells sorted from blood, obtained in a trial of the OX40 agonist ivuxolimab. The receptors stem from an adult with an advanced solid tumor such as melanoma, head and neck, liver or kidney cancer. CDR3s include the opening cysteine and the closing phenylalanine or tryptophan. D genes are given only for firm matches. Rows give clone size only sometimes, using once, few, many, or a class for an expanded clone.

>-|-|TRBV4-1|TRBJ2-5
CASSQDSTLGETQYF
TGCGCCAGCAGCCAAGATTCGACACTGGGAGAGACCCAGTACTTC
>-|-|TRBV7-2|TRBJ1-1
CASHPGDLNTEAFF
TGTGCCAGCCACCCGGGGGATCTGAACACTGAAGCTTTCTTT
>-|-|TRBV7-9|TRBJ1-1
CASSEKSNTEAFF
TGTGCCAGCAGCGAAAAATCCAACACTGAAGCTTTCTTT
>-|once|TRBV16|TRBJ1-3
CASSQLGQFSGNTIYF
TGTGCCAGCAGCCAATTAGGACAGTTCTCTGGAAACACCATATATTTT
>-|-|TRBV5-1|TRBJ2-5
CASSLDRGTQYF
TGCGCCAGCAGCTTGGACCGGGGGACCCAGTACTTC
>TRBD2|-|TRBV18|TRBJ2-1
CASSQGLGTYNEQFF
TGTGCCAGCTCACAAGGACTAGGGACGTACAATGAGCAGTTCTTC
>TRBD1|-|TRBV27|TRBJ1-5
CASSPDRVGQPQHF
TGTGCCAGCAGCCCGGACAGGGTCGGTCAGCCCCAGCATTTT
>-|-|TRBV28|TRBJ2-5
CASSLPAGETQYF
TGTGCCAGCAGTTTACCGGCGGGAGAGACCCAGTACTTC
>TRBD1|-|TRBV5-1|TRBJ2-1
CASSFLPGQGGEQFF
TGCGCCAGCAGCTTTCTTCCGGGACAGGGGGGTGAGCAGTTCTTC
>-|-|TRBV12-5|TRBJ2-6
CASALSGANVLTF
TGTGCTAGTGCCCTCTCTGGGGCCAACGTCCTGACTTTC
>-|-|TRBV6-5|TRBJ2-6
CASSPGLLGANVLTF
TGTGCCAGCAGTCCAGGGCTGCTTGGGGCCAACGTCCTGACTTTC
>-|-|TRBV2|TRBJ1-3
CASSEQSSGNTIYF
TGTGCCAGCAGTGAGCAAAGCTCTGGAAACACCATATATTTT
>-|-|TRBV5-1|TRBJ2-1
CASSPFSGDSYNEQFF
TGCGCCAGCAGCCCCTTTTCCGGGGACTCCTACAATGAGCAGTTCTTC
>-|-|TRBV27|TRBJ2-7
CASSQNGQTYEQYF
TGTGCCAGCAGTCAAAACGGACAGACCTACGAGCAGTACTTC
>TRBD1|once|TRBV7-2|TRBJ1-5
CASSSWTGAGGSNQPQHF
TGTGCCAGCAGCTCCTGGACAGGGGCCGGGGGGAGCAATCAGCCCCAGCATTTT
>-|-|TRBV28|TRBJ2-5
CASSLLLSQETQYF
TGTGCCAGCAGTTTATTATTATCCCAAGAGACCCAGTACTTC
>TRBD2|-|TRBV29-1|TRBJ2-1
CSTDRGLASNEQFF
TGCAGCACAGACAGGGGACTAGCGTCCAATGAGCAGTTCTTC
>-|-|TRBV10-3|TRBJ2-1
CAISEMSEQFF
TGTGCCATCAGTGAGATGAGTGAGCAGTTCTTC
>-|-|TRBV7-8|TRBJ2-2
CASSPNALVKTGELFF
TGTGCCAGCAGCCCCAACGCCTTAGTTAAAACCGGGGAGCTGTTTTTT
>TRBD1|once|TRBV27|TRBJ1-4
CASSSGPGGNEKLFF
TGTGCCAGCAGTTCAGGCCCAGGGGGTAATGAAAAACTGTTTTTT
>-|-|TRBV4-3|TRBJ2-1
CASSLLAYPYNEQFF
TGCGCCAGCAGCCTCCTAGCCTACCCCTACAATGAGCAGTTCTTC
>TRBD2|-|TRBV7-2|TRBJ2-5
CASSLARGGGAEETQYF
TGTGCCAGCAGCTTAGCGCGGGGCGGGGGGGCCGAAGAGACCCAGTACTTC
>-|-|TRBV14|TRBJ2-3
CASSTGTHTDTQYF
TGTGCCAGCAGCACGGGGACACACACAGATACGCAGTATTTT
>-|-|TRBV6-6|TRBJ1-4
CASRPGVSEKLFF
TGTGCCAGCAGACCGGGGGTATCGGAAAAACTGTTTTTT
>-|-|TRBV21-1|TRBJ1-5
CASSKGGFNGCYSNQPQHF
TGTGCCAGCAGCAAAGGGGGCTTTAACGGCTGCTATAGCAATCAGCCCCAGCATTTT
>TRBD1|-|TRBV28|TRBJ1-5
CASGGGQGGNQPQHF
TGTGCCAGCGGGGGAGGACAGGGTGGCAATCAGCCCCAGCATTTT
>-|-|TRBV9|TRBJ1-1
CASSVTGLLNTEAFF
TGTGCCAGCAGCGTAACGGGCCTGTTGAACACTGAAGCTTTCTTT
>TRBD1|-|TRBV18|TRBJ1-1
CASSGQEGTEAFF
TGTGCCAGCTCGGGACAGGAAGGTACTGAAGCTTTCTTT
>TRBD2|few|TRBV6-1|TRBJ2-7
CASSEVWRLAPTYEQYF
TGTGCCAGCAGTGAAGTTTGGCGACTAGCGCCAACCTACGAGCAGTACTTC
>-|few|TRBV15|TRBJ1-1
CATSRDPRSPSLTEAFF
TGTGCCACCAGCAGAGATCCCCGGTCCCCAAGCCTGACTGAAGCTTTCTTT
>TRBD2|-|TRBV28|TRBJ2-5
CASSLSTSGSLGETQYF
TGTGCCAGCAGTTTATCTACTAGCGGGAGTTTAGGAGAGACCCAGTACTTC
>TRBD2|once|TRBV7-9|TRBJ2-7
CASSLAGTSGAEQYF
TGTGCCAGCAGCTTAGCTGGGACTAGCGGGGCCGAGCAGTACTTC
>TRBD1|-|TRBV28|TRBJ2-7
CASTGTGAREQYF
TGTGCCAGCACCGGGACAGGGGCCCGGGAGCAGTACTTC
>-|-|TRBV21-1|TRBJ1-5
CASSKEGAGTEGGEPQHF
TGTGCCAGCAGCAAAGAGGGAGCGGGGACAGAGGGAGGAGAGCCCCAGCATTTT
>-|-|TRBV5-6|TRBJ2-5
CASRLGSETQYF
TGTGCCAGCCGATTGGGATCAGAGACCCAGTACTTC
>TRBD1|-|TRBV30|TRBJ1-2
CAWSTGANYGYTF
TGTGCCTGGAGTACAGGGGCTAACTATGGCTACACCTTC
>-|-|TRBV19|TRBJ1-1
CASRYRDTEAFF
TGTGCCAGCCGATATCGGGACACTGAAGCTTTCTTT
>TRBD2|once|TRBV5-1|TRBJ2-2
CASSRTSGGLGNTGELFF
TGCGCCAGCAGCAGGACTAGCGGAGGTCTGGGGAATACCGGGGAGCTGTTTTTT
>TRBD2|-|TRBV28|TRBJ2-3
CASNEGLATSSTDTQYF
TGTGCCAGCAACGAAGGACTAGCAACCTCTAGCACAGATACGCAGTATTTT
>TRBD1|-|TRBV5-1|TRBJ2-3
CASSLGGTATDTQYF
TGCGCCAGCAGCTTGGGGGGGACAGCTACAGATACGCAGTATTTT